The sequence of this T cell receptor beta chain was determined in a study of regulatory and conventional T cells in RAG deficiency (dated by TCRdb to 2015 to 2018). About the full investigation: High-throughput TCR beta sequencing was used to compare the diversity and composition of the Treg, conventional CD4+ and CD8+ T cell repertoires of RAG-deficient patients with those of healthy controls. Points the paper makes about the study in general: Shorter CDR3 lengths were found in all patient T-cell subsets, and >75% Treg-Tconv repertoire overlap at nucleotide and amino acid level was observed in Omenn syndrome patients. In Omenn syndrome and CID/AS patients compared with controls, about 90-fold fewer unique TCR beta sequences were detected from Treg cells, versus roughly 9.4-fold fewer for other subsets. In Omenn syndrome patients, sorted CD25-high CD127-low cells may represent peripherally activated cells rather than bona fide Treg cells. Markedly lower Shannon entropy and higher Simpson indices were observed in RAG-deficient patients than in control T-cell subpopulations. For some subjects, some T-cell subset analyses were not performed.

Libraries were made using the immunoSEQ multiplex PCR assay. Rearranged TCR beta chain products were amplified from genomic DNA of sorted T-cell subsets and sequenced. Per the authors' processing: Shannon entropy and Simpson indices were used to quantify the repertoire diversity of productive TCR beta rearrangements. To assess clonal expansion, the frequencies of the 100 most abundant productive TCR beta clonotypes were added up as a share of total reads. The TRB repertoires were evaluated with a self-reactivity index based on amino acid usage at CDR3beta positions 6 and 7. Two-way ANOVA was used for repertoire analyses, and Student t or Mann-Whitney tests were used for flow cytometric analyses. TCRdb stores this immuneACCESS table with in-frame sequences only. Part of the clones is absent; in the studies checked, under half of the shortfall reflects unresolved V genes, and no reason is known for the rest. The V and J calls and clone size were taken over from that table, and D and trimming were inferred from the DNA. Here the sample has 45,000 or so clones; approximately 90% occur a single time. 0.51% of the sample is in the top ten clones.

Trimming costs V 0 bases and J 6 bases, and their ends lie 19 bases apart. The CDR3 sequence holds 17 residues, the cysteine and phenylalanine included. The retained sequence is limited to the CDR3, 51 bases, with the frame set at the first base. CDR1 and CDR2 were assigned from the germline V gene (reference sequence) as SGHKS and YYEKEE. Before genomic DNA extraction, conventional CD4+ T cells were isolated from blood as CD25-low CD127-high cells. For repertoire analyses, the comparison group consisted of eight healthy control donors. Comments on this clone: The antigen this receptor binds is unknown. No quality values exist for individual bases; no much larger clone is one base distant.

These same records also appear under a second study, on regulatory T cells. The second study's authors report: The multiplex PCR used 52 forward TRBV primers and 13 reverse TRBJ primers, with assay-based and computational corrections for amplification bias. Restricted unique TRB V-J pairs and skewed V and J gene usage were observed in patient repertoires, most markedly in regulatory T cells. The study compared T-cell receptor beta repertoires of sorted regulatory, conventional CD4+ and CD8+ T cells between CD3G-deficient patients and healthy controls. Peripheral blood mononuclear cells were isolated by Ficoll density separation. Rearranged TRB loci were amplified from genomic DNA by multiplex PCR within the immunoSEQ assay. An Illumina HiSeq platform was used to sequence the TRB amplicons. Custom algorithms error-filtered the raw sequences and aligned the raw sequences to reference gene sequences, after which the immunoSEQ online tools were used for analysis. Frequencies of productive and nonproductive TRB rearrangements were evaluated among both unique and total sequences. Prism software was used to run t tests, Mann-Whitney tests or two-way ANOVA for comparisons between groups.

Recombination joined TRBV5-5 with TRBJ1-5; a tentative D match to TRBD1 spans 6 bases. This receptor was taken from a human donor in good health. Sequencing was performed on CD4+ effector T cells sorted from blood. The DNA is TGTGCCAGCAGCTTGGGAATAGGGGGTGGGGAGGGTCAGCCCCAGCATTTT. This translates into CASSLGIGGGEGQPQHF.